These 4 T cell receptor beta chains were all obtained from the same sample, sequenced in a study of blood T cell repertoires in COVID-19. Profiling relied on immunoSEQ multiplex PCR, and the TCRdb table lists in-frame clones only, not all of them. The sample records some 100,000 clones, just over 85% being singletons. Sequenced sample: peripheral blood. The receptors come from a woman aged 70 to 79 with acute or convalescent COVID-19.

J is TRBJ2-2 and V is TRBV7-3; 10 bases are shared with TRBD1. The V segment lost 6 bases and the J segment 1 base; nucleotides outside the gene matches: 8. This CDR3 has 17 amino acids. In germline, CDR1 is SGHTA, CDR2 FQGTGA. The CDR3 coding sequence is TGTGCCAGCAGTTCCACCCGGGACAGGGGGAACACCGGGGAGCTGTTTTTT. Translation: CASSSTRDRGNTGELFF.

The genes are TRBV24-1 and TRBJ2-1; 10 bases align to TRBD1. Trimming removed 4 bases from V and 7 bases from J; junction bases left unmatched: 9. This CDR3 region has 16 residues. Germline CDR1 is KGHDR and CDR2 is SFDVKD. Here the CDR3 DNA reads TGTGCCACCAGTGACCCCGGGACAGGGGAGAGAAATGAGCAGTTCTTC. Its protein is CATSDPGTGERNEQFF.

The chain has TRBV3-1 (or the pseudogene TRBV3-2) and TRBJ2-7, with D possibly being TRBD1 (5 bases). V was cut by 4 bases and J by 2 bases, with 15 bases left in between. The CDR3 runs to 15 residues. Germline CDR1 is LGHDT and CDR2 is YNNKEL (reference sequence). CDR3 sequence reads: CASSPHQGRAYEQYF. The CDR3 DNA reads as TGTGCCAGCAGCCCCCATCAGGGCAGAGCCTACGAGCAGTACTTC.

With respect to this clone: A junction boundary mismatches the germline segment, possibly from a read error. The rearrangement links TRBV3-1 (or the pseudogene TRBV3-2) to TRBJ2-7; TRBD2 aligns across 9 bases. This CDR3 contains 13 residues. The germline V gene has CDR1 LGHDT and CDR2 YNNKEL (reference sequence). The CDR3 reads CASSQDLGTSINF. The DNA of the CDR3 is TGTGCCAGCAGCCAAGATCTTGGGACTAGCATTAACTTC.